This T cell receptor (beta chain) was identified during a study of cytomegalovirus exposure and HLA in healthy donors. Overall study findings and caveats: The authors judged a highly shared variant cluster likely a sequencing artifact.

Details on this clone: What it binds is not known.

The PCR made use of 60 Vbeta and 13 Jbeta primers. Original handling: In a later analysis, the count reached some 73 million unique TCR beta chains, with roughly 9.9 million shared. Assay used: immunoSEQ multiplex PCR; TCRdb lists only in-frame clones, some missing. Clone size and V and J calls were adopted from that table, with D and trimming inferred from the DNA. The sample holds approximately 90,000 clones, roughly 73% seen once. V was pared by 2 bases and J by 3 bases, with 11 bases between. The CDR3 has 14 residues. In germline, CDR1 is MNHNY, CDR2 SVGAGI (reference sequence). This clonotype was sampled from a man in his forties in good health and CMV-seronegative. Source material: PBMCs. The chain has TRBV6-6 and TRBJ2-7; perhaps TRBD2 as D (6 bases). CDR3 bases: TGTGCCAGCAGTTACCCGAGGCGGGACTACGAGCAGTACTTC. As protein: CASSYPRRDYEQYF.